Ten or more counts support the clone carrying this TCR beta chain. This CDR3 region has 14 residues. Germline V gene data show CDR1 as MDHEN and CDR2 as SYDVKM. V lost 6 bases and J 1 base, leaving 10 bases between the germline ends. The sample originates from a study of T cell repertoires in cytomegalovirus infection. Across the study: TCR beta signatures that were public indicated CMV infection and matching HLA type.

MiXCR, run by TCRdb on the reads, gives a single entry per CDR3 protein. The sample contains about 740,000 distinct CDR3 sequences, 35% of which appear only once. The chain joins TRBV28 to TRBJ1-5; the D is unclear. Sequenced: PBMCs. This clonotype was obtained from a human donor in good health (CMV status not recorded). Some clones in this sample may be carry-over from other donors' samples. The CDR3 region has the DNA TGTGCCAGCAGCAGCCCGGGGAGCAATCAGCCCCAGCATTTT. Amino acids: CASSSPGSNQPQHF.